Sequencing of this TCR beta chain was carried out in a study of regulatory T cells in long-lasting Graves disease. Time point here: persistent/refractory GD, antithyroid drugs over 5 years with positive TRAb. Researchers made the TCR library from RNA that was extracted from PBMCs. Germline V lookup: CDR1 SGHTA, CDR2 FQGNSA. This CDR3 has 17 residues. J was trimmed by 0 bases and V by 7 bases; bases with no gene match: 8. Researchers made TCR beta libraries by using iRepertoire HTBI primers and running Arm-PCR on CDR3 regions. Via MiXCR, TCRdb re-called the multiplex PCR reads, giving one row per CDR3 protein. The repertoire holds roughly 450,000 distinct CDR3 sequences, about 22% seen once, with around 14% in the top ten.

The receptor was isolated from a female donor with Graves disease. The chain has TRBV7-2 and TRBJ2-6; 8 bases match TRBD2. The specimen comprised peripheral blood mononuclear cells (PBMCs), sampled when the disease was refractory, from a patient treated with antithyroid drugs. The DNA for the CDR3 is TGTGCCAGCACCCATAGCGGGACCCGCTCTGGGGCCAACGTCCTGACTTTC. Its protein is CASTHSGTRSGANVLTF.